The 12 T cell receptor beta chains below were found in one sample sequenced in a study of T cells expressing NK-cell markers. TCRdb re-called the 5' RACE reads; one entry per CDR3 protein, DNA not given. This listing includes over 150,000 distinct CDR3 sequences. Input material: blood T cells: a sorted CD56 or NKG2C T cell subset, CD4+ or CD8+ T cells, or bulk PBMC T cells (not recorded which). All receptors derive from a man aged 18 to 69 in good health.

The chain joins TRBV25-1 to TRBJ2-5. The CDR3 is 13 amino acids. CDR1 is MGHDK and CDR2 is SYGVNS in the germline V gene. CDR3 amino acids: CASSARVQETQYF.

The chain employs TRBV6-4 and TRBJ2-3. The CDR3 runs 16 residues. Germline loops: CDR1 MRHNA, CDR2 SNTAGT. The CDR3 protein is CASSDSGGLGTDTQYF.

The CDR3: CASSSTFRGPTGYGYTF. The J gene is TRBJ1-2, the V gene TRBV27; TCRdb reports TRBD1, a call that lacks DNA to check it against. The CDR3 is made up of 17 amino acids. Germline CDR1 MNHEY, CDR2 SMNVEV (reference sequence).

This chain joins TRBV9 and TRBJ1-3. The CDR3 totals 16 residues. Per the germline V gene, CDR1 is SGDLS and CDR2 is YYNGEE. CDR3 region: CASSVGRQTFGNTIYF.

The CDR3 loop is CASSAGGAANTEAFF. The V call is TRBV9, the J call TRBJ1-1; the TCRdb call, TRBD1, lacks DNA for checking. CDR1 is SGDLS and CDR2 is YYNGEE in the germline V gene. CDR3 length equals 15 residues. Full variable domain (outside the CDR3, taken from reference TRBV9 and TRBJ1-1): DSGVTQTPKHLITATGQRVTLRCSPRSGDLSVYWYQQSLDQGLQFLIQYYNGEERAKGNILERFSAQQFPDLHSELNLSSLELGDSALYFCASSAGGAANTEAFFGQGTRLTVV.

The CDR3 loop reads CASSSTQGGKQFF. J is TRBJ2-1 and V is TRBV7-8; checking the TCRdb D call of TRBD1 is not possible without DNA. Germline CDR1 SGHVS, CDR2 FQNEAQ. The CDR3 is 13 amino acids.

The V and J genes are TRBV12-3 or TRBV12-4 and TRBJ2-1; TCRdb's assignment of TRBD1 cannot be checked, as there is no DNA. This CDR3 is built from 12 residues. This CDR3 reads CASSRGESEQFF.

The chain employs TRBV27 and TRBJ2-3; TCRdb picks TRBD2, but there is no DNA to check that call. Germline loops: CDR1 MNHEY, CDR2 SMNVEV (reference sequence). The CDR3 totals 15 residues. The CDR3 here is CASSLSESWSDTQYF.

The chain joins TRBV5-6 to TRBJ1-5; TCRdb proposes TRBD1, but this gene call is untestable without DNA. This CDR3 is 15 amino acids long. Germline V lookup: CDR1 SGHDT, CDR2 YYEEEE. This CDR3 reads CASSIGQGPNQPQHF. The variable domain in full, completed from reference TRBV5-6 and TRBJ1-5, reads DAGVTQSPTHLIKTRGQQVTLRCSPKSGHDTVSWYQQALGQGPQFIFQYYEEEERQRGNFPDRFSGHQFPNYSSELNVNALLLGDSALYLCASSIGQGPNQPQHFGDGTRLSIL.

The genes are TRBV4-1 and TRBJ2-7; TCRdb's D call of TRBD1 is untestable without DNA. This CDR3 contains 15 residues. Germline loops: CDR1 MGHRA, CDR2 YSYEKL. The CDR3 sequence: CASSQDSTGAGEQYF.

The chain uses TRBV2 and TRBJ2-1. CDR3 length equals 12 residues. From germline, CDR1 is SNHLY and CDR2 FYNNEI. The CDR3 reads CASQHIYNEQFF.

V and J are TRBV12-3 or TRBV12-4 and TRBJ2-7; the TRBD2 assignment by TCRdb is unverifiable without DNA. The CDR3 runs to 13 residues. The CDR3 region is CASSTSGGHEQYF.